The next 29 T cell receptor beta chains were all read from a single sample in a study of T cells in Graves' hyperthyroidism and ophthalmopathy (dated by TCRdb to between 2018 and 2020). The library was obtained by multiplex PCR. The data were produced on an Illumina HiSeq 2000. The TCR beta CDR3 regions were amplified from RNA transcripts. For the first round of RT-PCR on the TCR CDR3, the HTBI primer set was used together with the Qiagen OneStep RT-PCR kit. Clones were called with MiXCR by TCRdb after fastp trimmed the public reads at Q25, and only in-frame beta chains were retained. Duplicate CDR3 protein sequences are folded into a single record with the most common DNA and genes. The sample table holds about 250,000 distinct CDR3 sequences, of which about 24% were seen once. Together, the top ten hold about 40% of the sample. The specimen was blood. Receptors originate from a woman aged 40 to 49 with Graves' ophthalmopathy.

There are many counts of this clonotype. The chain employs TRBV11-2 and TRBJ1-5; TRBD1 might be the D (6 bases). V lost 7 bases and J 4 bases, leaving 23 bases between the germline ends. The CDR3 length is 17 residues. Germline V gene lookup returns CDR1 SGHAT and CDR2 FQNNGV. The CDR3 DNA is TGTGCCAGCACCTTCAGGGGAGGGGGGTTAGGAAATCAGCCCCAGCATTTT. It encodes CASTFRGGGLGNQPQHF.

This clonotype was seen many times. This sequence may be a read error, since a much larger clone differs from it by one base. The V gene is TRBV27, the J gene TRBJ2-5; 7 bases match TRBD2. The CDR3 extends over 15 amino acids. CDR1 MNHEY and CDR2 SMNVEV come from the germline V gene (reference sequence). The V and J ends lost 3 bases and 9 bases, in that order; junction bases with no gene match: 13. Written as DNA, the CDR3 is TGTGCCAGCAGTTTGACCGACAGCCTCCGGGAGGCCCAGTACTTC. Translation gives CASSLTDSLREAQYF.

About this clonotype itself: This may be a read error, as it is one base from a much larger clone. The V gene is TRBV6-5, the J gene TRBJ2-7; no definite D call. CDR3 length equals 17 residues. CDR1 and CDR2 (germline): MNHEY, SVGAGI. The CDR3 nucleotides are TGTGCCAGCACTTACATAAGACACAGCAAAATGGGATACGAGCAGTACTTC. The encoded protein is CASTYIRHSKMGYEQYF.

The chain couples TRBV24-1 to TRBJ1-1; TRBD1 matches at 9 bases. CDR3 length: 15 amino acids. Germline loops: CDR1 KGHDR, CDR2 SFDVKD. J was trimmed by 11 bases and V by 4 bases; bases with no gene match: 13. In DNA form, the CDR3 reads TGTGCCACCAGTGACGCGAGGACAGGGGACTATAGGGCTTTCTTT. Encoded protein: CATSDARTGDYRAFF.

This clonotype was seen many times. The CDR3 region has the DNA TGTGCCAGCAGCCTTCGGACTAGCGGGAGATTTCGCGAGCAGTACTTC. Encoded protein: CASSLRTSGRFREQYF. V gene TRBV14 combines with J gene TRBJ2-7; 13 nucleotides match TRBD2. V trimming: 4 bases; J trimming: 6 bases; junction bases outside the gene matches: 9. The CDR3 sequence is 16 residues long. Germline values: CDR1 SGHDN, CDR2 FVKESK.

This clonotype showed up many times. The rearrangement links TRBV7-8 to TRBJ1-3, with 7 bases lining up with TRBD1. Trimming cost V 1 base and J 0 bases; bases outside gene matches: 6. The CDR3 contains 17 residues. Germline CDR1 is SGHVS and CDR2 is FQNEAQ. CDR3 sequence reads: CASSLEIQGSSGNTIYF. The CDR3 DNA reads TGTGCCAGCAGCTTAGAAATACAGGGGAGCTCTGGAAACACCATATATTTT. The whole variable domain, remainder taken from reference TRBV7-8 and TRBJ1-3, is GAGVSQSPRYKVAKRGQDVALRCDPISGHVSLFWYQQALGQGPEFLTYFQNEAQLDKSGLPSDRFFAERPEGSVSTLKIQRTQQEDSAVYLCASSLEIQGSSGNTIYFGEGSWLTVV.

The chain links TRBV28 to TRBJ2-7, with 11 bases aligning to TRBD2. Germline V lookup: CDR1 MDHEN, CDR2 SYDVKM. V dropped 6 bases and J dropped 2; count of bases not matched to a gene: 18. The CDR3 sequence is 19 residues long. For the CDR3, the DNA is TGTGCCAGCAGCATACCGCGGGTGCCGGGACTAGCGGAGACCTACGAGCAGTACTTC. This translates into CASSIPRVPGLAETYEQYF.

This clonotype has a count of ten or more. The J gene is TRBJ2-7, the V gene TRBV9; 7 bases are shared with TRBD2. With 0 bases clipped from V and 0 bases from J, the junction kept 3 bases outside the gene matches. The germline V gene has CDR1 SGDLS and CDR2 YYNGEE. This CDR3 comprises 15 residues. The CDR3 DNA follows: TGTGCCAGCAGCGTAGGTGGGGGGGACTCCTACGAGCAGTACTTC. It translates to CASSVGGGDSYEQYF. Full variable domain (rest looked up from reference TRBV9 and TRBJ2-7): DSGVTQTPKHLITATGQRVTLRCSPRSGDLSVYWYQQSLDQGLQFLIQYYNGEERAKGNILERFSAQQFPDLHSELNLSSLELGDSALYFCASSVGGGDSYEQYFGPGTRLTVT.

This clonotype was seen repeatedly, ten times or more. CDR3 protein: CASSNGPTYEQYF. The CDR3 DNA is TGTGCCAGCAGTAACGGGCCCACCTACGAGCAGTACTTC. The rearrangement uses TRBV6-5 and TRBJ2-7; no reliable D call. V was trimmed by 5 bases and J by 2 bases, leaving 10 bases between them. This CDR3 has 13 residues. In germline, CDR1 is MNHEY, CDR2 SVGAGI.

This clonotype came up many times. The rearrangement uses TRBV2 and TRBJ2-5, with TRBD1 matching over 8 bases. Per germline, CDR1 SNHLY and CDR2 FYNNEI. V shed 7 bases, J shed 1 base, and the junction held 8 bases outside the gene matches. This CDR3 has 15 amino acids. The CDR3 region is CASTGTGAPQETQYF. The CDR3 nucleotides are TGTGCCAGCACCGGGACAGGAGCCCCCCAAGAGACCCAGTACTTC.

This clonotype was detected ten times or more. The genes are TRBV2 and TRBJ1-2, with no clear D. The germline V gene encodes CDR1 SNHLY and CDR2 FYNNEI. V dropped 7 bases and J dropped 2 bases, with 11 bases sitting between them. This CDR3 has 13 residues. This CDR3 is CASTLQGNYGYTF. The CDR3 coding sequence is TGTGCCAGCACCCTACAAGGAAACTATGGCTACACCTTC.

V and J are TRBV6-5 and TRBJ2-7, with D possibly being TRBD1 (6 bases). This CDR3 spans 17 amino acids. Trimming removed 0 bases at V and 3 bases at J, with 18 bases between. CDR1 is MNHEY, CDR2 SVGAGI, per germline. CDR3 in amino acids: CASSYSVLGQGRYEQYF. Here the CDR3 DNA reads TGTGCCAGCAGTTACTCGGTTTTGGGCCAGGGGCGCTACGAGCAGTACTTC.

The rearrangement uses TRBV10-3 and TRBJ1-2; D may be TRBD1 (6 bases). The CDR3 runs to 13 residues. Germline V gene lookup returns CDR1 ENHRY and CDR2 SYGVKD. V was pared by 2 bases and J by 3 bases, with 7 bases between. CDR3 DNA sequence: TGTGCCATCAGTGAGAAGGGGGACTATGGCTACACCTTC. Its translation is CAISEKGDYGYTF.

The V gene is TRBV6-8, the J gene TRBJ2-7; unclear D gene. From germline, CDR1 is MNHGY and CDR2 SAAAGT. V lost 8 bases and J 3 bases, leaving 20 bases between the germline ends. The CDR3 contains 15 residues. The CDR3 protein is CASEVPQTPYYEQYF. Here the CDR3 DNA reads TGTGCCAGCGAAGTCCCGCAGACCCCTTACTACGAGCAGTACTTC.

This clonotype was picked up many times. The chain carries TRBV3-1 and TRBJ2-5; D remains unclear. This CDR3 comprises 13 residues. The germline V gene has CDR1 LGHDT and CDR2 YNNKEL (reference sequence). Trimming stripped 1 base from V and 4 bases from J, with 7 bases between. The CDR3 DNA reads as TGTGCCAGCAGCCAAGTCCCCTCAGAGACCCAGTACTTC. Amino acids: CASSQVPSETQYF.

Many counts were recorded for this clonotype. The J gene is TRBJ2-5, the V gene TRBV7-3; 11 positions match TRBD2. In germline, CDR1 is SGHTA, CDR2 FQGTGA. Trimming at V came to 5 bases and at J to 2 bases, leaving 4 bases not matched to a gene. The CDR3 length is 15 residues. The CDR3 DNA is TGTGCCAGCAGCCAGACTAGCGGGGCGCAAGAGACCCAGTACTTC. This gives the protein CASSQTSGAQETQYF.

This clonotype was detected a few times. The chain employs TRBV15 and TRBJ2-7, with D perhaps assigned TRBD1 or TRBD2 (5 bases each). CDR3 length: 13 residues. V gave up 8 bases and J gave up 1 base, with 12 bases separating them. The germline V gene encodes CDR1 LNHNV and CDR2 YYDKDF (reference sequence). Written as DNA, the CDR3 is TGTGCCACCCGCCGGGACGGATCCTACGAGCAGTACTTC. Protein sequence: CATRRDGSYEQYF.

Ten or more counts support this clonotype. V gene TRBV19 combines with J gene TRBJ2-5, with a tentative D call TRBD2 (6 bases). Germline V gene data show CDR1 as LNHDA and CDR2 as SQIVND (reference sequence). V was pared by 6 bases and J by 1 base, with 12 bases between. CDR3 length equals 14 residues. CDR3 residues: CASRAGRTQETQYF. As DNA, the CDR3 is TGTGCCAGTAGGGCGGGACGAACCCAAGAGACCCAGTACTTC.

The V call is TRBV20-1, the J call TRBJ1-1; TRBD1 matches at 9 bases. Germline CDR1 is DFQATT and CDR2 is SNEGSKA (reference sequence). The CDR3 spans 16 residues. Losses at the gene ends were 7 bases for V and 0 bases for J; bases not matched to a gene: 12. CDR3 sequence: CSGSTGGADVNTEAFF. In DNA, the CDR3 is TGCAGTGGCTCCACAGGGGGCGCAGACGTGAACACTGAAGCTTTCTTT.

This clonotype was picked up many times. J is TRBJ1-3 and V is TRBV5-4; TRBD1 is a possible D gene (6 bases). The CDR3 has 19 residues. CDR1 SGHNT and CDR2 YYREEE come from the germline V gene (reference sequence). V lost 3 bases and J 4 bases, leaving 26 bases between the germline ends. The CDR3 DNA follows: TGTGCCAGCAGCTCAGCCGGCGGATCTACAGGGAACAAAGGAAACACCATATATTTT. The encoded protein is CASSSAGGSTGNKGNTIYF.

V gene TRBV28 combines with J gene TRBJ1-2, with unresolved D. Deletions cut 3 bases from V and 7 bases from J, with 15 bases between. CDR1 MDHEN and CDR2 SYDVKM come from the germline V gene. The CDR3 loop spans 14 amino acids. The CDR3 loop reads CASSLSRDGGGYTF. CDR3 coding DNA: TGTGCCAGCAGTTTGTCCAGAGATGGTGGTGGCTACACCTTC.

The rearrangement links TRBV11-2 to TRBJ2-7; 7 bases match TRBD1. The ends lost 0 bases at V and 4 bases at J; junction bases unmatched: 3. From germline, CDR1 is SGHAT and CDR2 FQNNGV. This CDR3 has 14 amino acids. The CDR3 region is CASSLESGQYEQYF. CDR3 bases: TGTGCCAGCAGCTTAGAATCGGGACAGTACGAGCAGTACTTC. The full variable domain, its missing parts supplied by reference TRBV11-2 and TRBJ2-7, is EAGVAQSPRYKIIEKRQSVAFWCNPISGHATLYWYQQILGQGPKLLIQFQNNGVVDDSQLPKDRFSAERLKGVDSTLKIQPAKLEDSAVYLCASSLESGQYEQYFGPGTRLTVT.

At least ten counts were recorded for this clonotype. V and J are TRBV28 and TRBJ1-2; a possible D gene is TRBD1 (5 bases). The CDR3 has 16 residues. Germline V gene lookup returns CDR1 MDHEN and CDR2 SYDVKM. Trimming pared 3 bases from V and 1 base from J, leaving 15 bases between. The chain's CDR3 is CASSFRGATYNYGYTF. In DNA form, the CDR3 reads TGTGCCAGCAGTTTTCGAGGGGCTACCTATAACTATGGCTACACCTTC.

This clonotype was detected ten times or more. This sequence joins TRBV12-3 or TRBV12-4 and TRBJ2-7, with 10 bases that match TRBD2. Unmatched junction bases numbered 4, after V lost 8 bases and J lost 3 bases. The CDR3 covers 13 residues. The DNA for the CDR3 is TGTGCCAGCTCTAGCGGGAGAATCTACGAGCAGTACTTC. As protein: CASSSGRIYEQYF.

The sample holds a few counts of this clonotype. The V and J genes are TRBV4-1 and TRBJ2-2, with D unclear. Germline lookup yields CDR1 MGHRA and CDR2 YSYEKL. Trimming removed 6 bases from V and 3 bases from J, with 11 bases in between. The CDR3 covers 14 residues. CDR3 nucleotide sequence: TGCGCCAGCAGGGTGAGGTTGGACACCGGGGAGCTGTTTTTT. Its protein is CASRVRLDTGELFF.

This clonotype appeared many times. V and J are TRBV6-5 and TRBJ2-5, with TRBD2 identical over 9 bases. After removal of 3 bases from V and 1 base from J, the junction contained 6 bases not matched to a gene. This CDR3 has 16 amino acids. Germline V CDR1 and CDR2: MNHEY, SVGAGI. The CDR3 here is CASSYTAGGFQETQYF. The CDR3, as DNA: TGTGCCAGCAGTTATACGGCGGGAGGGTTCCAAGAGACCCAGTACTTC.

This sequence joins TRBV28 and TRBJ2-5; 10 nucleotides align to TRBD2. The V gene's germline CDR1 is MDHEN and CDR2 SYDVKM. This CDR3 has 15 amino acids. Trimming at V came to 7 bases and at J to 4 bases, leaving 9 bases not matched to a gene. CDR3 loop: CASTELAGSVETQYF. The CDR3 nucleotides read TGTGCCAGCACCGAACTAGCGGGATCGGTAGAGACCCAGTACTTC.

J is TRBJ2-7 and V is TRBV6-1; D remains unclear. V lost 4 bases and J lost 2, with 6 bases in between. The CDR3 has 12 amino acids. Germline V gene data show CDR1 as MNHNS and CDR2 as SASEGT. CDR3 residues: CASSGNTYEQYF. The CDR3 DNA reads as TGTGCCAGCAGTGGCAATACCTACGAGCAGTACTTC.

This clonotype was seen repeatedly, ten times or more. A much larger clone lies a single base off, so this may be a read error. The chain employs TRBV7-2 and TRBJ2-7; 13 nucleotides match TRBD2. Trimming took 4 bases from V and 1 from J; bases not matched to a gene: 1. Germline V gene lookup returns CDR1 SGHTA and CDR2 FQGNSA. CDR3 length equals 15 residues. CDR3 sequence reads: CASSWTSGSSYEQYF. Here the CDR3 DNA reads TGTGCCAGCAGCTGGACTAGCGGGAGTTCCTACGAGCAGTACTTC.